This entry lists 13 T cell receptor beta chains sequenced from one sample in a study of shared clonotypes between healthy human individuals. Using immunoSEQ multiplex PCR, the repertoire was profiled, and TCRdb retains in-frame clones only, with some absent. The sample carries about 2 million clones, roughly 94% recorded once. Naive CD8 cells lacked CD45RO and underwent positive selection for CCR7, leaving out terminally differentiated effector memory CD45RA+ cells. The material sequenced was naive CD8+ T cells sorted from blood. These receptor sequences come from a man aged 18 to 29 in good health.

V usage is TRBV5-4 and J usage is TRBJ2-3; D might be TRBD1 or TRBD2, each matching 7 bases. The CDR3 runs 17 residues. CDR1 is SGHNT, CDR2 YYREEE, per germline (reference sequence). V lost 3 bases to trimming and J lost 0 bases, with 17 bases between them. The CDR3 nucleotides read TGTGCCAGCAGCTGGGAGGGTAGGGGGCATAGCACAGATACGCAGTATTTT. It translates to CASSWEGRGHSTDTQYF.

The chain has TRBV30 and TRBJ2-1; TRBD1 or TRBD2 may be the D gene (5 bases each). Germline V gene lookup returns CDR1 GTSNPN and CDR2 SVGIG (reference sequence). CDR3 length: 18 residues. The V gene lost 1 base and the J gene lost 9 bases, with 28 bases spanning the gap. As DNA, the CDR3 is TGTGCCTGGAGTGGCCTTCCCCCGGCGGGTCCAGGGTGGGGTGAGCAGTTCTTC. This codes for CAWSGLPPAGPGWGEQFF.

This clone has just one count. The chain combines TRBV10-3 with TRBJ1-4; D unresolved. Deletions cut 0 bases from V and 0 bases from J, with 14 bases between. CDR1 and CDR2 (germline): ENHRY, SYGVKD. The CDR3 is made up of 18 amino acids. The CDR3 loop is CAISESSWAGATNEKLFF. CDR3 nucleotide sequence: TGTGCCATCAGTGAGTCGAGTTGGGCTGGAGCAACTAATGAAAAACTGTTTTTT.

A remark on this clone: The sample carries other DNA sequences with the same CDR3. The V gene is TRBV9, the J gene TRBJ2-5, with D possibly being TRBD1 (5 bases). The CDR3 length is 13 residues. Trimming left V 3 bases short and J 2 bases short, with 8 bases between. Germline CDR1 SGDLS, CDR2 YYNGEE. The CDR3 here is CASSAGQQETQYF. For the CDR3, the DNA is TGTGCCAGCAGCGCCGGACAACAAGAGACCCAGTACTTC.

CDR3 nucleotides: TGTGCCAGCAGTTCCCGCGAGCAGTACTTC. It encodes CASSSREQYF. The J gene is TRBJ2-7, the V gene TRBV6-1; D is ambiguous. Looked up from germline, CDR1 is MNHNS and CDR2 is SASEGT. Trimming removed 5 bases at V and 6 bases at J, with 5 bases between. There are 10 residues in the CDR3.

V gene TRBV27 combines with J gene TRBJ2-3; 11 bases agree with TRBD1. Germline CDR1 MNHEY, CDR2 SMNVEV (reference sequence). The ends lost 5 bases at V and 6 bases at J; junction bases unmatched: 7. The CDR3 contains 15 residues. CDR3 sequence reads: CASSQGTGGWDTQYF. In DNA, the CDR3 is TGTGCCAGCAGTCAGGGGACAGGGGGTTGGGATACGCAGTATTTT.

The rearrangement joins TRBV4-3 to TRBJ1-1; weak D call: TRBD1 (6 bases). Trimming removed 1 base from V and 0 bases from J, with 9 bases in between. Germline V lookup: CDR1 LGHNA, CDR2 YSLEER. The CDR3 spans 15 residues. CDR3: CASSQGRTVNTEAFF. The CDR3 region has the DNA TGCGCCAGCAGCCAAGGCAGGACAGTGAACACTGAAGCTTTCTTT.

The chain couples TRBV5-1 to TRBJ2-5; possibly TRBD1 for D (6 bases). V was shortened by 4 bases and J by 5 bases, with 9 bases between the two germline ends. From germline, CDR1 is SGHRS and CDR2 YFSETQ. The CDR3 totals 12 residues. CDR3 sequence: CASSVGGETQYF. In DNA, the CDR3 is TGCGCCAGCAGCGTAGGGGGTGAGACCCAGTACTTC.

This clone was recorded once. A junction boundary mismatches the germline segment, possibly from a read error. The chain carries TRBV7-7 and TRBJ2-7, with no clear D. There are 19 residues in the CDR3. Looked up from germline, CDR1 is SSHAT and CDR2 is FNYEAQ (reference sequence). The CDR3 spells CASSFCSEPETPSSYEQYF. The CDR3 DNA sequence: TGTGCTAGCAGCTTTTGTTCCGAACCCGAGACACCAAGCTCCTACGAGCAGTACTTC.

The rearrangement joins TRBV9 to TRBJ2-1; no firm D call. V gave up 1 base and J gave up 6 bases, with 11 bases separating them. Germline V gives CDR1 SGDLS, CDR2 YYNGEE. This CDR3 has 14 residues. CDR3: CASSVLAVGNEQFF. DNA of the CDR3: TGTGCCAGCAGCGTATTAGCAGTTGGCAATGAGCAGTTCTTC.

The rearrangement links TRBV4-3 to TRBJ2-1; TRBD2 agrees at 13 bases. The CDR3 totals 17 residues. J lost 7 bases, V lost 4 bases, and 10 bases had no gene match. The V gene's germline CDR1 is LGHNA and CDR2 YSLEER. CDR3 residues: CASSPRTSGSFLNEQFF. CDR3 DNA: TGCGCCAGCAGCCCTCGGACTAGCGGGAGTTTCCTGAATGAGCAGTTCTTC.

Concerning this clone: The same CDR3 can be traced to other DNA sequences in this sample. This chain joins TRBV19 and TRBJ2-1; D uncertain. The germline CDR1 and CDR2 sequences are LNHDA and SQIVND (reference sequence). With 5 bases removed from V and 0 bases from J, the gap between germline ends came to 14 bases. The CDR3 consists of 16 residues. The CDR3 protein is CASSFRSGSSYNEQFF. DNA of the CDR3: TGTGCCAGTAGTTTCCGTTCTGGTAGCTCCTACAATGAGCAGTTCTTC.

This chain uses TRBV21-1 with TRBJ2-7; the table calls TRBD1, which could not be checked here. TRBV21-1 is designated a pseudogene. This CDR3 region has 13 residues. DNA for the CDR3: TGTGCCAGCAAGACAGGGTTCTCCTACGAGCAGTACTTC. Its protein is CASKTGFSYEQYF.